This T cell receptor beta chain was captured by sequencing in a study of shared T cell receptors in the human thymus. The method was immunoSEQ multiplex PCR; TCRdb's version includes in-frame clones alone and lacks a portion of them. The sample consists of over 350,000 clones, 95% of them appearing once. V lost 9 bases to trimming and J lost 6 bases, with 21 bases between them. This CDR3 is 15 amino acids long. The V gene's germline CDR1 is SGHVS and CDR2 FQNEAQ. This TCR was sampled from a human donor. The chain has TRBV7-8 and TRBJ1-5; D is possibly TRBD1 (5 bases). Sequencing used thymocytes. CDR3 coding DNA: TGTGCCAGGCAGAGCGGTCCCAGGGTAAGTCAGCCCCAGCATTTT. This encodes CARQSGPRVSQPQHF.